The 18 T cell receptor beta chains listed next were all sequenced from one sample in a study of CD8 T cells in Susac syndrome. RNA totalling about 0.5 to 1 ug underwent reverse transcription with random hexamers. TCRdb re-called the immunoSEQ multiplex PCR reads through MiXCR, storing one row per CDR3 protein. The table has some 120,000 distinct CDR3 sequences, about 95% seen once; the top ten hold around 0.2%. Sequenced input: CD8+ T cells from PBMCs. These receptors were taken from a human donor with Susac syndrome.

CDR3 amino acids: CSARVGAPSEQYF. The CDR3 DNA reads as TGCAGTGCTAGAGTTGGGGCACCTAGCGAGCAGTACTTC. The V call is TRBV20-1, the J call TRBJ2-7, with D possibly TRBD1 on 5 matching bases. V dropped 1 base and J dropped 6 bases, with 13 bases sitting between them. The CDR3 sequence is 13 residues long. The germline V gene encodes CDR1 DFQATT and CDR2 SNEGSKA (reference sequence).

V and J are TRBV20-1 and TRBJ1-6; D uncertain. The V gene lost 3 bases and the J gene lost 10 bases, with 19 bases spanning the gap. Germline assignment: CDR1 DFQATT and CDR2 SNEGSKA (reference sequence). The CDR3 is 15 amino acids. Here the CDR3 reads CSASRGGEDYSPLHF. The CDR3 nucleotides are TGCAGTGCTAGTCGGGGTGGGGAAGACTACTCACCCCTCCACTTT.

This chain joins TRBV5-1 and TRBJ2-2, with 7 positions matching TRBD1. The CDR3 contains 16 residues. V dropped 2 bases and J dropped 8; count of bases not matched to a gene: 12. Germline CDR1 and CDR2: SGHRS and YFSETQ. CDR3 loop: CASSFSVRQGAGELFF. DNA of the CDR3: TGCGCCAGCAGCTTCTCCGTCAGACAGGGCGCTGGGGAGCTGTTTTTT.

DNA of the CDR3: TGTGCCAGCAGCCTACCCCCCGACAGGGGGAACACTGAAGCTTTCTTT. It is translated as CASSLPPDRGNTEAFF. The chain employs TRBV11-2 and TRBJ1-1; 8 bases map to TRBD1. Germline CDR1 SGHAT, CDR2 FQNNGV. The CDR3 is 16 residues long. Trimming took 5 bases from V and 1 from J; bases not matched to a gene: 9.

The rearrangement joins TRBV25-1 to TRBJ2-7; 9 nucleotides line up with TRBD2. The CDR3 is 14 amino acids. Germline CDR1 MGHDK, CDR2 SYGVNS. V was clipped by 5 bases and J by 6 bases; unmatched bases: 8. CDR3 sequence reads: CASSHSGGPLEQYF. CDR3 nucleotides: TGTGCCAGCAGTCATAGCGGGGGACCTCTCGAGCAGTACTTC.

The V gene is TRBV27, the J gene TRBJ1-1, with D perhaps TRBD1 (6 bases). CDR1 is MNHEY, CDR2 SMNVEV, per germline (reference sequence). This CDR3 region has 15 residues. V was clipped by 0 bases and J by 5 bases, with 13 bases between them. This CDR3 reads CASSLSRGQGTEAFF. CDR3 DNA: TGTGCCAGCAGTTTATCACGGGGGCAGGGGACTGAAGCTTTCTTT.

The DNA of the CDR3 is TGTGCCAGCAGCTTGCAACTAGCAGGCTCCTACAATGAGCAGTTCTTC. This gives the protein CASSLQLAGSYNEQFF. The chain couples TRBV5-6 to TRBJ2-1, with D perhaps matching TRBD2 (6 bases). V lost 1 base to trimming and J lost 0 bases, with 11 bases between them. CDR3 size: 16 residues. CDR1 SGHDT and CDR2 YYEEEE come from the germline V gene.

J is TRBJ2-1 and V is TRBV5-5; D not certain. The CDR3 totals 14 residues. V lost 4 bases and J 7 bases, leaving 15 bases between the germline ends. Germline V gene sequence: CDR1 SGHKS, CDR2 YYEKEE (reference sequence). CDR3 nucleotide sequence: TGTGCCAGCAGCGTAAGGAGTTTTGTTAATGAGCAGTTCTTC. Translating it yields CASSVRSFVNEQFF. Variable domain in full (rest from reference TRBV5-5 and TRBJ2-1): DAGVTQSPTHLIKTRGQQVTLRCSPISGHKSVSWYQQVLGQGPQFIFQYYEKEERGRGNFPDRFSARQFPNYSSELNVNALLLGDSALYLCASSVRSFVNEQFFGPGTRLTVL.

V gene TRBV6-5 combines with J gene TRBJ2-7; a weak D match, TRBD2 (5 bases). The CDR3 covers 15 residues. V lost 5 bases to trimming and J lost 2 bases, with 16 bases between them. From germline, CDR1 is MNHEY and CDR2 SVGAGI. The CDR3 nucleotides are TGTGCCAGCAGTCGCATAGCGACCCAACCCTACGAGCAGTACTTC. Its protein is CASSRIATQPYEQYF.

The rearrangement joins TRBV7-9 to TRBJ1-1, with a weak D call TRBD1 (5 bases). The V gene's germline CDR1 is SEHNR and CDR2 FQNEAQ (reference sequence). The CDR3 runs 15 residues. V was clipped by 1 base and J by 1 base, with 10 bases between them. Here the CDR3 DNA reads TGTGCCAGCAGCTTAGTTGCCGGGACGAACACTGAAGCTTTCTTT. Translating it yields CASSLVAGTNTEAFF.

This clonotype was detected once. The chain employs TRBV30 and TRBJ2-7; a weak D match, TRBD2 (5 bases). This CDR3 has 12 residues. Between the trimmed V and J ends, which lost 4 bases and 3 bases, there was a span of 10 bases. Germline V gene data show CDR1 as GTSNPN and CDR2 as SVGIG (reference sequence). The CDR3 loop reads CAWNRGNYEQYF. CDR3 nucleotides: TGTGCCTGGAACCGAGGGAACTACGAGCAGTACTTC.

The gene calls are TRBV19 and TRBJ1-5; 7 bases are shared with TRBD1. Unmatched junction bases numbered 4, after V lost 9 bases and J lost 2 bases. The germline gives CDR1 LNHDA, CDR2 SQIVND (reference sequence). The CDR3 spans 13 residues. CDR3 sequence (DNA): TGTGCCAGCTGGACAGGCGGCAATCAGCCCCAGCATTTT. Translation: CASWTGGNQPQHF.

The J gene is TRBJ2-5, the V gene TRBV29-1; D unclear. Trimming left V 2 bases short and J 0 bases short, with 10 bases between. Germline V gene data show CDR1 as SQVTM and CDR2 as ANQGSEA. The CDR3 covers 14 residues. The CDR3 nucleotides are TGCAGCGTTGAAAGGGCCGCCGACCAAGAGACCCAGTACTTC. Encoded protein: CSVERAADQETQYF. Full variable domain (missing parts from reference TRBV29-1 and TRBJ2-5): SAVISQKPSRDICQRGTSLTIQCQVDSQVTMMFWYRQQPGQSLTLIATANQGSEATYESGFVIDKFPISRPNLTFSTLTVSNMSPEDSSIYLCSVERAADQETQYFGPGTRLLVL.

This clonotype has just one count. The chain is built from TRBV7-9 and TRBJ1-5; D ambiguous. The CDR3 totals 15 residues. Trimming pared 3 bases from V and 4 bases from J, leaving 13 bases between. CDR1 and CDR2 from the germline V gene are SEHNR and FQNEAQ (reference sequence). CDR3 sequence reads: CASSLGSPGNQPQHF. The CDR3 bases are TGTGCCAGCAGCTTGGGCAGCCCGGGGAATCAGCCCCAGCATTTT.

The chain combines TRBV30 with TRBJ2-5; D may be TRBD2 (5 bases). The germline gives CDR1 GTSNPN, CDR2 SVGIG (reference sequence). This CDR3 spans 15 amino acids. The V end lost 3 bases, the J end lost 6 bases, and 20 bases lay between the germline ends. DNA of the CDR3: TGTGCCTGGAGCACCCTAGGGCTAGCAGGTCAGACCCAGTACTTC. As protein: CAWSTLGLAGQTQYF.

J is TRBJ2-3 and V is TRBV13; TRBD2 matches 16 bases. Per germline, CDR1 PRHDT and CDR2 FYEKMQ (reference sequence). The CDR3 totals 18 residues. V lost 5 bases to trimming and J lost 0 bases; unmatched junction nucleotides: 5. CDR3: CASSPGTSGRASTDTQYF. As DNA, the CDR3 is TGTGCCAGCAGCCCGGGGACTAGCGGGAGGGCTAGCACAGATACGCAGTATTTT.

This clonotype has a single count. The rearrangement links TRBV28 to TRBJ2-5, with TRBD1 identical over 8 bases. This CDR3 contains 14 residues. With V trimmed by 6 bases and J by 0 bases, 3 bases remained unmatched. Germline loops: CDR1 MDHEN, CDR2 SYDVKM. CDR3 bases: TGTGCCAGCAGCAAGACAGGGGACCAAGAGACCCAGTACTTC. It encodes CASSKTGDQETQYF.

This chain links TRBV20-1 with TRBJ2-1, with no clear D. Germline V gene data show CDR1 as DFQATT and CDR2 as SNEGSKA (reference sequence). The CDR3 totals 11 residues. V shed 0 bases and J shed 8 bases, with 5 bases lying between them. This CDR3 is CSARESHEQFF. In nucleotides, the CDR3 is TGCAGTGCTAGAGAAAGTCATGAGCAGTTCTTC.